This passage covers 21 T cell receptor beta chains from one sample sequenced in a study of blood T cell repertoires in COVID-19. Some clones are missing from TCRdb's copy, which holds only in-frame ones; the method was immunoSEQ multiplex PCR. The sample consists of roughly 150,000 clones, more than 65% of them appearing once. Material: PBMCs or T cells enriched from blood (not recorded which). These receptors were taken from a woman between 35 and 50 years old with acute COVID-19.

This clone was observed a handful of times. The V gene is TRBV12-3 or TRBV12-4, the J gene TRBJ1-2; 9 bases align to TRBD1. V shed 5 bases, J shed 8 bases, and the junction held 6 bases outside the gene matches. The CDR3 is 13 residues long. CDR3 sequence: CASSEIQGAGYTF. For the CDR3, the DNA is TGTGCCAGCAGTGAGATACAGGGGGCGGGCTACACCTTC.

The V gene is TRBV25-1, the J gene TRBJ1-2, with 7 positions matching TRBD1. The length of the CDR3 is 13 residues. Looked up from germline, CDR1 is MGHDK and CDR2 is SYGVNS. The V segment lost 4 bases and the J segment 6 bases; nucleotides outside the gene matches: 5. The CDR3 spells CASSGDREDGYTF. For the CDR3, the DNA is TGTGCCAGCAGTGGGGACAGAGAGGATGGCTACACCTTC.

The genes are TRBV2 and TRBJ2-3; D might be TRBD1 (6 bases). In germline, CDR1 is SNHLY, CDR2 FYNNEI. This CDR3 region has 13 residues. With 5 bases removed from V and 6 bases from J, the gap between germline ends came to 12 bases. The CDR3 DNA reads TGTGCCAGCAGTACTAACAGGGATGATACGCAGTATTTT. Its protein product is CASSTNRDDTQYF.

This chain links TRBV11-2 with TRBJ2-1; a weak D match, TRBD1 (6 bases). V dropped 5 bases and J dropped 4 bases, with 12 bases sitting between them. CDR1 is SGHAT, CDR2 FQNNGV, per germline. This CDR3 region has 14 residues. In DNA, the CDR3 is TGTGCCAGCAGCCATGAGGGGGATTACAATGAGCAGTTCTTC. It yields the protein CASSHEGDYNEQFF.

V gene TRBV11-2 combines with J gene TRBJ2-1; 7 bases map to TRBD2. The V gene's germline CDR1 is SGHAT and CDR2 FQNNGV. Trimming cost V 3 bases and J 5 bases; bases outside gene matches: 13. The CDR3 extends over 17 amino acids. CDR3 sequence: CASSLGPWGRGDNEQFF. The CDR3 nucleotides are TGTGCCAGCAGCTTGGGCCCGTGGGGTCGGGGGGACAATGAGCAGTTCTTC.

The rearrangement joins TRBV7-6 to TRBJ2-5; 8 bases are shared with TRBD2. Trimming removed 4 bases from V and 2 bases from J; junction bases left unmatched: 9. CDR1 and CDR2 from the germline V gene are SGHVS and FNYEAQ. This CDR3 is 16 amino acids long. CDR3 sequence (DNA): TGTGCCAGCAGCTCGCATGGCGGGAGGTCTCAAGAGACCCAGTACTTC. Protein sequence: CASSSHGGRSQETQYF.

This clone has a handful of counts. This sequence joins TRBV5-4 and TRBJ1-6; TRBD1 is a possible D gene (6 bases). Per the germline V gene, CDR1 is SGHNT and CDR2 is YYREEE (reference sequence). With 2 bases removed from V and 9 bases from J, the gap between germline ends came to 12 bases. CDR3 size: 14 residues. Written as DNA, the CDR3 is TGTGCCAGCAGCTTCGGCCTCAGGGGTTCACCCCTCCACTTT. Its protein is CASSFGLRGSPLHF.

This clone was seen only a few times. The chain employs TRBV4-1 and TRBJ2-3, with D unclear. Between the trimmed V and J ends, which lost 3 bases and 0 bases, there was a span of 7 bases. This CDR3 comprises 14 residues. Germline values: CDR1 MGHRA, CDR2 YSYEKL. This CDR3 reads CASSQPGSTDTQYF. CDR3 nucleotides: TGCGCCAGCAGCCAGCCCGGTAGCACAGATACGCAGTATTTT.

This chain joins TRBV21-1 and TRBJ2-1; the D call in the table, TRBD1, was not verified against the DNA. TRBV21-1 is given as a pseudogene. This CDR3 is built from 17 residues. This chain's CDR3 is CASSKGTWGQGYNEQFF. CDR3 bases: TGTGCCAGCAGCAAAGGAACCTGGGGACAGGGTTACAATGAGCAGTTCTTC.

This clone has a handful of counts. This chain joins TRBV19 and TRBJ1-2; D unclear. The CDR3 has 13 amino acids. V was shortened by 4 bases and J by 7 bases, with 13 bases between the two germline ends. Germline CDR1 is LNHDA and CDR2 is SQIVND (reference sequence). The CDR3: CASSNSLRGGYTF. The CDR3 DNA follows: TGTGCCAGTAGTAACAGCCTTCGGGGTGGCTACACCTTC.

This clone occurred a few times. The chain uses TRBV18 and TRBJ2-2; 9 positions match TRBD1. Looked up from germline, CDR1 is KGHSH and CDR2 is LQKENI. This CDR3 region has 17 residues. V shed 3 bases and J 4 bases; nucleotides not matched to a gene: 9. CDR3 nucleotide sequence: TGTGCCAGCTCACCCCGGGACAGGGTGGCGGTCACCGGGGAGCTGTTTTTT. The encoded protein is CASSPRDRVAVTGELFF.

The rearrangement joins TRBV18 to TRBJ2-7; no firm D call. Trimming cost V 3 bases and J 0 bases, with 15 bases left between them. The germline V gene has CDR1 KGHSH and CDR2 LQKENI. The CDR3 sequence is 16 residues long. The CDR3 bases are TGTGCCAGCTCACCGCTCGCCAGGTCCACCTCCTACGAGCAGTACTTC. Its translation is CASSPLARSTSYEQYF.

In DNA, the CDR3 is TGTGCCAGCAGCCAAGTGACTAGCGGGAGGGGCTCCTACAATGAGCAGTTCTTC. It encodes CASSQVTSGRGSYNEQFF. The chain links TRBV3-1 (or the pseudogene TRBV3-2) to TRBJ2-1; 14 positions agree with TRBD2. Trimming removed 1 base from V and 0 bases from J; junction bases left unmatched: 2. Germline CDR1 is LGHDT and CDR2 is YNNKEL (reference sequence). CDR3 length equals 18 residues.

The V gene is TRBV7-9, the J gene TRBJ1-3; D ambiguous. Trimming left V 3 bases short and J 0 bases short, with 6 bases between. The CDR3 is 14 amino acids. The germline gives CDR1 SEHNR, CDR2 FQNEAQ (reference sequence). DNA of the CDR3: TGTGCCAGCAGCTTCGCGAGCTCTGGAAACACCATATATTTT. It specifies CASSFASSGNTIYF.

The chain's CDR3 is CASSSLTGLRDNEQFF. CDR3 DNA: TGCGCCAGCAGCTCTCTGACAGGACTCCGCGACAATGAGCAGTTCTTC. The chain couples TRBV5-1 to TRBJ2-1, with a weak D call TRBD1 (6 bases). The CDR3 totals 16 residues. V lost 3 bases and J 5 bases, leaving 18 bases between the germline ends. CDR1 is SGHRS, CDR2 YFSETQ, per germline. The entire variable domain, with the rest obtained from reference TRBV5-1 and TRBJ2-1, is as follows: KAGVTQTPRYLIKTRGQQVTLSCSPISGHRSVSWYQQTPGQGLQFLFEYFSETQRNKGNFPGRFSGRQFSNSRSEMNVSTLELGDSALYLCASSSLTGLRDNEQFFGPGTRLTVL.

This clone was counted only a few times. The chain has TRBV7-9 and TRBJ1-6; a possible D gene is TRBD1 (5 bases). Trimming stripped 5 bases from V and 7 bases from J, with 9 bases between. Germline CDR1 and CDR2: SEHNR and FQNEAQ (reference sequence). This CDR3 region has 13 residues. The CDR3, as DNA: TGTGCCAGCAGCCCCAGGGAAAATTCACCCCTCCACTTT. It yields the protein CASSPRENSPLHF.

The chain is built from TRBV6-5 and TRBJ1-3; D is possibly TRBD1 (5 bases). The CDR3 has 14 amino acids. Germline V gives CDR1 MNHEY, CDR2 SVGAGI. The V end was cut by 8 bases, the J end by 0 bases, with 11 bases between. The CDR3 region is CASLQGFSGNTIYF. In nucleotides, the CDR3 is TGTGCCAGCCTTCAGGGATTCTCTGGAAACACCATATATTTT.

J is TRBJ2-2 and V is TRBV19, with a possible D match to TRBD2 (6 bases). Between the trimmed V and J ends, which lost 4 bases and 6 bases, there was a span of 15 bases. Looked up from germline, CDR1 is LNHDA and CDR2 is SQIVND (reference sequence). This CDR3 comprises 15 residues. The CDR3 DNA reads TGTGCCAGTAGTAGTCCCCGGGAGCGCCCCGGGGAGCTGTTTTTT. Amino acids: CASSSPRERPGELFF.

This chain links TRBV9 with TRBJ1-2; TRBD1 aligns across 7 bases. The CDR3 runs 14 residues. Per the germline V gene, CDR1 is SGDLS and CDR2 is YYNGEE. The V gene end was trimmed by 4 bases and the J gene end by 8 bases; junction bases not matched to a gene: 11. For the CDR3, the DNA is TGTGCCAGCAGCCTCAATACAGGGGTTCAGGGCTACACCTTC. This sequence encodes CASSLNTGVQGYTF.

This clone was found a few times. This chain joins TRBV5-6 and TRBJ1-2; weak D call: TRBD1 (5 bases). The CDR3 covers 18 residues. Germline loops: CDR1 SGHDT, CDR2 YYEEEE. Trimming cost V 2 bases and J 2 bases, with 22 bases left between them. In DNA form, the CDR3 reads TGTGCCAGCAGCTTACAACGAGTGGGGGGTCCTGCCAACTATGGCTACACCTTC. This codes for CASSLQRVGGPANYGYTF. Complete variable domain (other parts from reference TRBV5-6 and TRBJ1-2): DAGVTQSPTHLIKTRGQQVTLRCSPKSGHDTVSWYQQALGQGPQFIFQYYEEEERQRGNFPDRFSGHQFPNYSSELNVNALLLGDSALYLCASSLQRVGGPANYGYTFGSGTRLTVV.

This clone was seen just once. The CDR3 bases are TGTGCTGGGGCCGGGGGAAACACCATATATTTT. Its protein product is CAGAGGNTIYF. The chain couples TRBV30 to TRBJ1-3; possibly TRBD1 for D (5 bases). CDR1 GTSNPN and CDR2 SVGIG come from the germline V gene (reference sequence). The CDR3 has 11 amino acids. The variable domain in full, with the rest retrieved from reference TRBV30 and TRBJ1-3, is SQTIHQWPATLVQPVGSPLSLECTVEGTSNPNLYWYRQAAGRGLQLLFYSVGIGQISSEVPQNLSASRPQDRQFILSSKKLLLSDSGFYLCAGAGGNTIYFGEGSWLTVV.